Following are 31 T cell receptor beta chains from one sample sequenced in a study of Graves' ophthalmopathy and Graves' hyperthyroidism. The study amplified TCR beta CDR3 regions using RNA transcripts. In the first round, RT-PCR was carried out with HTBI primers, and a multiplex PCR formed the second round. TCRdb reprocessed the multiplex PCR reads via MiXCR and lists one record per CDR3 protein. The top ten hold less than 4.5% of the sample, which has about 600,000 distinct CDR3 sequences, about 40% seen once. The specimen sequenced was peripheral blood or thyroid tissue (not recorded which). The receptor source for this set is an adult man with Graves' hyperthyroidism.

The V gene is TRBV20-1, the J gene TRBJ2-5; D tentatively fits TRBD1 or TRBD2 (5 bases each). The germline V gene encodes CDR1 DFQATT and CDR2 SNEGSKA (reference sequence). The CDR3 covers 11 residues. Trimming removed 4 bases at V and 7 bases at J, with 10 bases between. CDR3 nucleotide sequence: TGCAGTGCTACGGGTGGGGGGACCCAGTACTTC. As protein: CSATGGGTQYF.

The chain joins TRBV20-1 to TRBJ1-1; D unclear. From germline, CDR1 is DFQATT and CDR2 SNEGSKA (reference sequence). V was shortened by 0 bases and J by 11 bases, with 1 base between the two germline ends. The CDR3 contains 8 residues. Written as DNA, the CDR3 is TGCAGTGCTAGAGATGCTTTCTTT. It codes for CSARDAFF.

This clonotype was recorded at least ten times. V and J are TRBV29-1 and TRBJ1-1; unclear D gene. The ends were cut back, 5 bases at V and 1 base at J, with 11 bases in the middle. The CDR3 sequence is 13 residues long. Germline CDR1 SQVTM, CDR2 ANQGSEA. The CDR3 sequence is CSVTEGANTEAFF. As DNA, the CDR3 is TGCAGCGTTACGGAAGGAGCGAACACTGAAGCTTTCTTT.

Ten or more counts support this clonotype. The chain has TRBV5-6 and TRBJ2-7; D call uncertain. This CDR3 comprises 14 residues. The germline CDR1 and CDR2 sequences are SGHDT and YYEEEE. The V gene lost 4 bases and the J gene lost 4 bases, with 15 bases spanning the gap. The CDR3 spells CASSPRWSAYEQYF. The CDR3 nucleotides read TGTGCCAGCAGCCCAAGGTGGTCGGCATACGAGCAGTACTTC.

This clonotype has a count of ten or more. The rearrangement links TRBV2 to TRBJ1-2; D not certain. The germline V gene encodes CDR1 SNHLY and CDR2 FYNNEI. The CDR3 sequence is 15 residues long. Trimming took off 5 bases at V and 3 bases at J, with 16 bases between the two ends. The DNA of the CDR3 is TGTGCCAGCAGTACCCCCCCTCCAGGCGACTATGGCTACACCTTC. This gives the protein CASSTPPPGDYGYTF.

This clonotype came up many times. V gene TRBV24-1 combines with J gene TRBJ2-2; 12 bases match TRBD1. V lost 4 bases, J lost 6 bases, and 5 bases stayed unmatched. The V gene's germline CDR1 is KGHDR and CDR2 SFDVKD. The CDR3 sequence is 16 residues long. CDR3 DNA: TGTGCCACCAGTGAGCCCGGGACAGGGGGCGCCGGGGAGCTGTTTTTT. This encodes CATSEPGTGGAGELFF.

As to this clonotype: Being one base from a much bigger clone, this may be a read error. The chain recombines TRBV12-3 or TRBV12-4 with TRBJ2-7; 8 nucleotides line up with TRBD2. The CDR3 length is 15 residues. J lost 0 bases, V lost 6 bases, and 7 bases had no gene match. The CDR3 DNA reads as TGTGCCAGCAGATCGGGAGGGACTTCCTCCTACGAGCAGTACTTC. This gives the protein CASRSGGTSSYEQYF.

This clonotype has ten or more counts. The V call is TRBV9, the J call TRBJ1-2; no definite D call. Trimming removed 0 bases at V and 2 bases at J, with 5 bases between. Germline-derived CDR1 and CDR2 are SGDLS and YYNGEE. The CDR3 extends over 13 amino acids. Written as DNA, the CDR3 is TGTGCCAGCAGCGTAGACCTCAACTATGGCTACACCTTC. It yields the protein CASSVDLNYGYTF. Looking up the rest from reference TRBV9 and TRBJ1-2 gives the full variable domain: DSGVTQTPKHLITATGQRVTLRCSPRSGDLSVYWYQQSLDQGLQFLIQYYNGEERAKGNILERFSAQQFPDLHSELNLSSLELGDSALYFCASSVDLNYGYTFGSGTRLTVV.

The rearrangement uses TRBV6-5 and TRBJ1-1; 11 nucleotides line up with TRBD1. This CDR3 has 17 residues. Trimming at V came to 0 bases and at J to 3 bases, leaving 6 bases not matched to a gene. Germline V CDR1 and CDR2: MNHEY, SVGAGI. The CDR3 bases are TGTGCCAGCAGTTACTCGTCCGGACAGGGGGCATACACTGAAGCTTTCTTT. The encoded protein is CASSYSSGQGAYTEAFF.

Remarks on this clonotype: An end of the junction does not agree with germline; a read error may underlie this. V is TRBV19 and J is TRBJ2-7; TRBD1 is a possible D gene (6 bases). Germline CDR1 reads LNHDA; CDR2 reads SQIVND (reference sequence). The CDR3 is 13 amino acids. The CDR3 DNA sequence: TGTGCCAGTAGCAACAGGGTCTCCTACGAGAAGTACTTC. Encoded protein: CASSNRVSYEKYF.

In this sample, this clonotype turned up many times. The CDR3 is CASSIPGQVYEQYF. The CDR3 DNA reads as TGTGCCAGTAGTATCCCGGGACAGGTCTACGAGCAGTACTTC. V and J are TRBV19 and TRBJ2-7, with 8 bases aligning to TRBD1. Unmatched junction bases numbered 4, after V lost 3 bases and J lost 3 bases. The germline V gene has CDR1 LNHDA and CDR2 SQIVND (reference sequence). The CDR3 runs to 14 residues. The full variable domain, in which reference TRBV19 and TRBJ2-7 provide the parts outside the CDR3, is DGGITQSPKYLFRKEGQNVTLSCEQNLNHDAMYWYRQDPGQGLRLIYYSQIVNDFQKGDIAEGYSVSREKKESFPLTVTSAQKNPTAFYLCASSIPGQVYEQYFGPGTRLTVT.

V gene TRBV4-1 combines with J gene TRBJ1-2; maybe TRBD1 (5 bases). Trimming shortened V by 0 bases and J by 3 bases, and 11 bases separated the two germline ends. The germline V gene has CDR1 MGHRA and CDR2 YSYEKL. The CDR3 runs 15 residues. CDR3 sequence: CASSQEVRGYYGYTF. CDR3 sequence (DNA): TGCGCCAGCAGCCAAGAGGTGCGGGGGTACTATGGCTACACCTTC.

The chain combines TRBV6-4 with TRBJ1-5, with D uncertain. The CDR3 is 21 residues long. Germline V gene sequence: CDR1 MRHNA, CDR2 SNTAGT. V lost 2 bases to trimming and J lost 4 bases, with 30 bases between them. CDR3 coding DNA: TGTGCCAGCAGTGACAGGCCTCCCCCTCGACCCGACCCGTTCATTAATCAGCCCCAGCATTTT. Encoded protein: CASSDRPPPRPDPFINQPQHF.

The rearrangement links TRBV2 to TRBJ2-7; perhaps TRBD2 as D (6 bases). Germline V gene sequence: CDR1 SNHLY, CDR2 FYNNEI. V lost 4 bases to trimming and J lost 3 bases, with 19 bases between them. The CDR3 is 16 residues long. The CDR3 coding sequence is TGTGCCAGCAGTGGAAATGTGGGGACTGGAGACTACGAGCAGTACTTC. Translating it yields CASSGNVGTGDYEQYF.

The V call is TRBV15, the J call TRBJ2-1, with no clear D. The CDR3 runs 14 residues. From germline, CDR1 is LNHNV and CDR2 YYDKDF (reference sequence). The V end was cut by 0 bases, the J end by 2 bases, with 5 bases between. CDR3 amino acids: CATSRDSTYNEQFF. CDR3 sequence (DNA): TGTGCCACCAGCAGAGACTCCACCTACAATGAGCAGTTCTTC.

In its sample, this clonotype was seen many times. The V call is TRBV4-2, the J call TRBJ1-5; D remains ambiguous. The germline gives CDR1 LGHNA, CDR2 YNFKEQ. The V end was cut by 0 bases, the J end by 3 bases, with 12 bases between. The CDR3 loop spans 16 amino acids. CDR3 sequence reads: CASSQESTIPNQPQHF. DNA of the CDR3: TGTGCCAGCAGCCAAGAGTCCACTATTCCCAATCAGCCCCAGCATTTT.

V and J are TRBV7-2 and TRBJ2-7, with 7 bases lining up with TRBD1. The J call is in doubt because the DNA end fits TRBJ2-4 better. Germline assignment: CDR1 SGHTA and CDR2 FQGNSA. The CDR3 totals 14 residues. The CDR3 coding sequence is TGTGCCAGCGGCGCCGACAGGGCGAGGAACATTCAGTACTTC. Protein product: CASGADRARNIQYF.

The rearrangement uses TRBV10-3 and TRBJ2-7; 10 bases are shared with TRBD1. Trimming removed 6 bases from V and 4 bases from J; junction bases left unmatched: 12. CDR1 and CDR2 (germline): ENHRY, SYGVKD. This CDR3 spans 16 amino acids. CDR3 nucleotides: TGTGCCATCAGCGACCCATCGGGACAGGGGTGGTACGAGCAGTACTTC. Residues: CAISDPSGQGWYEQYF.

The chain is built from TRBV29-1 and TRBJ1-2, with 12 bases that match TRBD1. Germline V gene lookup returns CDR1 SQVTM and CDR2 ANQGSEA. The CDR3 is 15 amino acids. V lost 6 bases and J lost 6; bases outside the gene matches: 11. The CDR3 bases are TGCAGCGTGACTTGGGGACAGGGGGCCGAACATGGCTACACCTTC. Amino acid sequence: CSVTWGQGAEHGYTF. The complete variable domain, with remaining parts taken from reference TRBV29-1 and TRBJ1-2, reads SAVISQKPSRDICQRGTSLTIQCQVDSQVTMMFWYRQQPGQSLTLIATANQGSEATYESGFVIDKFPISRPNLTFSTLTVSNMSPEDSSIYLCSVTWGQGAEHGYTFGSGTRLTVV.

This clonotype occurred many times. The CDR3 loop reads CATSSGQNTEAFF. The CDR3 DNA sequence: TGTGCCACCAGTTCAGGACAGAACACTGAAGCTTTCTTT. The chain joins TRBV24-1 to TRBJ1-1; possible D gene TRBD1, 5 bases. Germline V gene lookup returns CDR1 KGHDR and CDR2 SFDVKD. Trimming left V 6 bases short and J 1 base short, with 8 bases between. This CDR3 has 13 amino acids.

This clonotype was counted once. The chain employs TRBV20-1 and TRBJ1-5, with 12 bases aligning to TRBD1. The V and J ends lost 6 bases and 7 bases, in that order; junction bases with no gene match: 4. This CDR3 spans 13 amino acids. Germline CDR1 DFQATT, CDR2 SNEGSKA (reference sequence). In DNA, the CDR3 is TGCAGTGCAGGGACAGGGGGCTTCCAGCCCCAGCATTTT. It codes for CSAGTGGFQPQHF.

Points on this clonotype: One end of the junction does not line up with germline, which may come from a read error. V gene TRBV5-1 combines with J gene TRBJ2-5; TRBD2 matches at 15 bases. This CDR3 has 17 residues. Germline-derived CDR1 and CDR2 are SGHRS and YFSETQ. Here the CDR3 reads CASSLRTSGRVRETRYF. CDR3 sequence (DNA): TGCGCCAGCAGCTTGCGGACTAGCGGGAGGGTGAGGGAGACCCGGTACTTC.

In this sample, this clonotype turned up many times. V is TRBV12-5 and J is TRBJ2-7, with D uncertain. Germline loops: CDR1 LGHNT, CDR2 FRNRAP. There are 14 residues in the CDR3. Trimming cost V 3 bases and J 1 base, with 10 bases left between them. The CDR3 sequence: CASGFGPASYEQYF. Here the CDR3 DNA reads TGTGCTAGTGGTTTTGGGCCGGCGTCCTACGAGCAGTACTTC.

This clonotype was recorded many times. V usage is TRBV20-1 and J usage is TRBJ2-7, with a possible D match to TRBD1 (5 bases). Per the germline V gene, CDR1 is DFQATT and CDR2 is SNEGSKA (reference sequence). Trimming pared 4 bases from V and 0 bases from J, leaving 10 bases between. The CDR3 consists of 13 residues. DNA for the CDR3: TGCAGTGCTATGGACACCTTCTCCTACGAGCAGTACTTC. It encodes CSAMDTFSYEQYF.

The table lists this clonotype with a few counts. The chain links TRBV24-1 to TRBJ2-3, with 12 bases aligning to TRBD2. Trimming at V came to 4 bases and at J to 2 bases, leaving 6 bases not matched to a gene. The CDR3 length is 17 residues. CDR1 and CDR2 (germline): KGHDR, SFDVKD. The CDR3 DNA reads as TGTGCCACCAGTGACCCGGGACTAGCGGGCTACACAGATACGCAGTATTTT. Residues: CATSDPGLAGYTDTQYF.

This chain links TRBV2 with TRBJ1-2; D unresolved. Germline CDR1 SNHLY, CDR2 FYNNEI. V lost 3 bases and J lost 8, with 13 bases in between. CDR3 size: 13 residues. The CDR3, as DNA: TGTGCCAGCAGTGAGAAACGGGATCGGGGCTACACCTTC. Encoded protein: CASSEKRDRGYTF.

The CDR3 sequence is CASSFYGNTEAFF. CDR3 in DNA: TGTGCCAGCAGTTTTTACGGTAACACTGAAGCTTTCTTT. The chain joins TRBV12-3 or TRBV12-4 to TRBJ1-1; D is unclear. V was trimmed by 3 bases and J by 2 bases, leaving 7 bases between them. The CDR3 is made up of 13 amino acids.

The chain has TRBV6-1 and TRBJ2-7, with D perhaps assigned TRBD1 or TRBD2 (6 bases each). The CDR3 covers 17 residues. The V and J ends lost 3 bases and 2 bases respectively, with 20 bases between them. Germline V gene sequence: CDR1 MNHNS, CDR2 SASEGT. Here the CDR3 DNA reads TGTGCCAGCAGTGAGGCGGGACAAATTCCCCTTACCTACGAGCAGTACTTC. It specifies CASSEAGQIPLTYEQYF.

With respect to this clonotype: A read error is possible here, since a much larger clone lies one base away. The genes are TRBV2 and TRBJ1-4; no clear D. Germline CDR1 reads SNHLY; CDR2 reads FYNNEI. V was shortened by 3 bases and J by 7 bases, with 15 bases between the two germline ends. This CDR3 is 15 amino acids long. The CDR3 spells CASSDIRQTGEKLFF. CDR3 nucleotides: TGTGCCAGCAGTGACATCAGGCAAACGGGTGAAAAACTGTTTTTT. Full variable domain (missing parts from reference TRBV2 and TRBJ1-4): EPEVTQTPSHQVTQMGQEVILRCVPISNHLYFYWYRQILGQKVEFLVSFYNNEISEKSEIFDDQFSVERPDGSNFTLKIRSTKLEDSAMYFCASSDIRQTGEKLFFGSGTQLSVL.

With respect to this clonotype: Compared with germline, one end of the junction differs, possibly owing to a read error. CDR3 protein: CAWSLGVGQPQHF. The CDR3 DNA reads as TGTGCCTGGAGTCTCGGGGTAGGGCAGCCCCAGCATTTT. The chain employs TRBV20-1 and TRBJ1-5; D not resolved. Germline assignment: CDR1 DFQATT and CDR2 SNEGSKA (reference sequence). The CDR3 covers 13 residues.

At least ten counts were recorded for this clonotype. The V gene is TRBV20-1, the J gene TRBJ1-5; D perhaps matches TRBD1 (5 bases). V lost 1 base and J lost 5, with 15 bases in between. The germline V gene has CDR1 DFQATT and CDR2 SNEGSKA (reference sequence). CDR3 length: 15 residues. DNA of the CDR3: TGCAGTGCTAGAGGGGGCTCAGGACCCCATCAGCCCCAGCATTTT. Protein: CSARGGSGPHQPQHF.